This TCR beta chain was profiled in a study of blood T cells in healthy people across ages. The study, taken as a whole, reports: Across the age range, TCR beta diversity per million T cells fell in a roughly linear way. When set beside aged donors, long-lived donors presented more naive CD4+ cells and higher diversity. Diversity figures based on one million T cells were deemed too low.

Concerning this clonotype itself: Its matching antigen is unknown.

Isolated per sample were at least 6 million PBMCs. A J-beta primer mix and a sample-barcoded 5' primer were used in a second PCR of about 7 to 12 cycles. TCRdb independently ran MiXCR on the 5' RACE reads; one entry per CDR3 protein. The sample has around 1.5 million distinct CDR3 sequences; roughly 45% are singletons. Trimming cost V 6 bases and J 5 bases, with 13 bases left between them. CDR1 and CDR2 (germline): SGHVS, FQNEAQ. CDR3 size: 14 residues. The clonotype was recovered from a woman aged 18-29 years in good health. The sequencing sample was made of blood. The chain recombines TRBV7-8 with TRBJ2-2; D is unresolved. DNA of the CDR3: TGTGCCAGCAGTTCAAGCTCCCTTACCGGGGAGCTGTTTTTT. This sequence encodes CASSSSSLTGELFF.